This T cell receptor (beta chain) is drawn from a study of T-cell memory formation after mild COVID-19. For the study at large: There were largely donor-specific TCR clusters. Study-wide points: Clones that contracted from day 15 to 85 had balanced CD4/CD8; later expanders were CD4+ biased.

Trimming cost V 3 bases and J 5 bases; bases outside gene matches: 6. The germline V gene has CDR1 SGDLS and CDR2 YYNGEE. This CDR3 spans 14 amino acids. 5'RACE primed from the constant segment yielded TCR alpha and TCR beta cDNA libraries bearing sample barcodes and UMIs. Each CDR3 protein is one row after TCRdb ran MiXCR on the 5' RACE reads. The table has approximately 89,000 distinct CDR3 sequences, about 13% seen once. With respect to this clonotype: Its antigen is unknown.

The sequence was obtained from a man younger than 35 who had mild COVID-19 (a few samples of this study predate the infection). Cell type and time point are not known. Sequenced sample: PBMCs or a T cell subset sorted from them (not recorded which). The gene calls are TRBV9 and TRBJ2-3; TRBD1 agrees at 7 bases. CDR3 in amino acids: CASSETGRVDTQYF. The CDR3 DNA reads TGTGCCAGCAGCGAGACAGGGAGAGTAGATACGCAGTATTTT.